This T cell receptor (beta chain) was found in a study of blood T cell repertoires in COVID-19. The protocol was immunoSEQ multiplex PCR, while the TCRdb copy is restricted to in-frame clones and leaves out a portion. The repertoire holds roughly 330,000 clones, with around 83% as singletons. The CDR3 loop spans 14 amino acids. CDR1 and CDR2 (germline): MNHEY, SMNVEV (reference sequence). V dropped 2 bases and J dropped 3 bases, with 10 bases sitting between them. The chain uses TRBV27 and TRBJ1-1; possibly TRBD1 for D (6 bases). This TCR was sampled from a woman between 45 and 65 years old with acute or convalescent COVID-19. Sequencing was performed on peripheral blood. CDR3: CASSLGQLDTEAFF. The CDR3 bases are TGTGCCAGCAGTTTAGGACAGCTCGACACTGAAGCTTTCTTT.